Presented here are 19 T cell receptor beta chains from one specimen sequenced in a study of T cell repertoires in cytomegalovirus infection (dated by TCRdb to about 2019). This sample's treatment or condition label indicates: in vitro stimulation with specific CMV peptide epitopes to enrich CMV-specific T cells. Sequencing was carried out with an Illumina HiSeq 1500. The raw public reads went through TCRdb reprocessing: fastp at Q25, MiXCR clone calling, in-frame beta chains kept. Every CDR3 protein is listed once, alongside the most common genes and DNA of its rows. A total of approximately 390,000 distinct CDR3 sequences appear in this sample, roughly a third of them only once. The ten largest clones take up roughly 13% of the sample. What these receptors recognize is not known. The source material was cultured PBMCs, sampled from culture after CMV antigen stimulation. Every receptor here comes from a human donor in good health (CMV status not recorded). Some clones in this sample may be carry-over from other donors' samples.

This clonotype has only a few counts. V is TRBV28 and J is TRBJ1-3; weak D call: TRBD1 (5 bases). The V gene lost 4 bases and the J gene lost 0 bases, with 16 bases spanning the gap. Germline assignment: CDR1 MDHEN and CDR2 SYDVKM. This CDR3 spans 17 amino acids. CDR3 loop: CASSSARDSISGNTIYF. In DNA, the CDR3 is TGTGCCAGCAGTTCTGCCAGGGACTCAATCTCTGGAAACACCATATATTTT.

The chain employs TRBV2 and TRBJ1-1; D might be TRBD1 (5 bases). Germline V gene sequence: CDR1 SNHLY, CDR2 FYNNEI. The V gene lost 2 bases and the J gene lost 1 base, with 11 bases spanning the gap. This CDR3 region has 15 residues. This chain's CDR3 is CASSETGRPNTEAFF. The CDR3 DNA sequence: TGTGCCAGCAGTGAAACGGGACGGCCGAACACTGAAGCTTTCTTT.

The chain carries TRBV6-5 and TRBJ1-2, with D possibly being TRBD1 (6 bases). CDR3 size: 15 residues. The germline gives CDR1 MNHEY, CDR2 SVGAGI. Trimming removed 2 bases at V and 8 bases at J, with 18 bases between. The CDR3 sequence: CASSYIATGGDGYTF. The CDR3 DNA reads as TGTGCCAGCAGTTACATCGCGACAGGAGGGGACGGCTACACCTTC.

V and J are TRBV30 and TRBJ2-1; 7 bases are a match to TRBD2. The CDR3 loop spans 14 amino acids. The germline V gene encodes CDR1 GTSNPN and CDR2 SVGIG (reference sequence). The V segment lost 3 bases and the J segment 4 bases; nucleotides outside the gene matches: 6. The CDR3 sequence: CAWSLSSGYNEQFF. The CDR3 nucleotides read TGTGCCTGGAGCTTGTCTAGCGGTTACAATGAGCAGTTCTTC.

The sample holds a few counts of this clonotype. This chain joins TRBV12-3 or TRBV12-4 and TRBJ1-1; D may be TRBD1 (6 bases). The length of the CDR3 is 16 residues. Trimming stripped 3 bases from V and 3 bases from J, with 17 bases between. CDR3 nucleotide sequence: TGTGCCAGCAGTTTGGCAACAGGGAAAGGGTACACTGAAGCTTTCTTT. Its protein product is CASSLATGKGYTEAFF.

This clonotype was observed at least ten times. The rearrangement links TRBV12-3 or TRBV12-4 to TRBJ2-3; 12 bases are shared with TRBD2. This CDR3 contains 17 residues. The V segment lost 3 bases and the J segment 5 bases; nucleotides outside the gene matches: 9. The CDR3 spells CASSFDSSGRAVDTQYF. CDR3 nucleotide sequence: TGTGCCAGCAGTTTCGATTCTAGCGGGAGGGCGGTAGATACGCAGTATTTT.

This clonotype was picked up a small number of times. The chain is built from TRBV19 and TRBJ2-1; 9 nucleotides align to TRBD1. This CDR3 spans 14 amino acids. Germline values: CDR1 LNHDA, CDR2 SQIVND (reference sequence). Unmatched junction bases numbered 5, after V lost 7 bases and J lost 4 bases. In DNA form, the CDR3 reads TGTGCCAGTACTACGGGACAGGGTTACAATGAGCAGTTCTTC. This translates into CASTTGQGYNEQFF.

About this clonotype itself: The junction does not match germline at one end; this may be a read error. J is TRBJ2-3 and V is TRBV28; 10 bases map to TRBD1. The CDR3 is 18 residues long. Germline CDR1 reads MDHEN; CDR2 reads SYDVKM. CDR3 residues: CARNLRDRGTESTDTHYF. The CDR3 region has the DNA TGTGCCAGAAACCTCCGGGACAGGGGTACTGAGAGCACAGATACGCATTATTTT.

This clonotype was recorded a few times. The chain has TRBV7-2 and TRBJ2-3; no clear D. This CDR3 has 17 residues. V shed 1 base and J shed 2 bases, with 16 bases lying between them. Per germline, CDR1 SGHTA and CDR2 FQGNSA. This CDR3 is CASSLVLSDPSTDTQYF. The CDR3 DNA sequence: TGTGCCAGCAGCTTAGTTCTGAGCGACCCCTCCACAGATACGCAGTATTTT.

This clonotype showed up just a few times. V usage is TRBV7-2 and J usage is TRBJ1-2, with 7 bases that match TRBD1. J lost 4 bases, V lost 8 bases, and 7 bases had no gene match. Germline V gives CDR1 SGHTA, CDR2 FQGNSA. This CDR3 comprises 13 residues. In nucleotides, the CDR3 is TGTGCCAGCGAGTCAGGGGGTGGCTATGGCTACACCTTC. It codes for CASESGGGYGYTF.

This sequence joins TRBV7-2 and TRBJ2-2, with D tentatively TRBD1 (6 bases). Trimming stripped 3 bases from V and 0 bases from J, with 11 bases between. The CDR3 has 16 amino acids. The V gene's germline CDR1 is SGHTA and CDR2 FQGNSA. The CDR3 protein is CASSLTGTTNTGELFF. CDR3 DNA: TGTGCCAGCAGCTTGACCGGGACAACGAACACCGGGGAGCTGTTTTTT.

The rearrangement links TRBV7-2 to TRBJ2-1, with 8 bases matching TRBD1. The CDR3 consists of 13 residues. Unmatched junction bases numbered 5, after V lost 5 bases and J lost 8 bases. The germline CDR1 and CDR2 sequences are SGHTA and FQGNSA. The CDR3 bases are TGTGCCAGCAGCCCACGGACAGGGTATGAGCAGTTCTTC. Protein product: CASSPRTGYEQFF.

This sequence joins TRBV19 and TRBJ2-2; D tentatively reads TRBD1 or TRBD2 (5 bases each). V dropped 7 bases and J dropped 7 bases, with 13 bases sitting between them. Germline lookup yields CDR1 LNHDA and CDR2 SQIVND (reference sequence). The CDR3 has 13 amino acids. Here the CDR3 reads CASNGAGSGELFF. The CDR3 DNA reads TGTGCCAGTAACGGGGCGGGCAGCGGGGAGCTGTTTTTT.

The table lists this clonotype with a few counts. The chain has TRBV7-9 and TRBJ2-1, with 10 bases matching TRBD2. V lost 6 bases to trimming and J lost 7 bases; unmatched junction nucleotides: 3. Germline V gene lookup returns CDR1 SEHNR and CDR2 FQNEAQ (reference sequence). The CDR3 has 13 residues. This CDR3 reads CASRSGRANEQFF. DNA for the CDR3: TGTGCCAGCAGAAGCGGGAGGGCGAATGAGCAGTTCTTC. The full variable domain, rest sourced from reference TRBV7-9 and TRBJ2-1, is DTGVSQNPRHKITKRGQNVTFRCDPISEHNRLYWYRQTLGQGPEFLTYFQNEAQLEKSRLLSDRFSAERPKGSFSTLEIQRTEQGDSAMYLCASRSGRANEQFFGPGTRLTVL.

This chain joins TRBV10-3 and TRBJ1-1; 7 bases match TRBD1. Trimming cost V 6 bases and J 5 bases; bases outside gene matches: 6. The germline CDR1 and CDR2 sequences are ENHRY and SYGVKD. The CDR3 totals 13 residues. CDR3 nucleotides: TGTGCCATCAGGGGGGACAGATCTACTGAAGCTTTCTTT. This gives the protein CAIRGDRSTEAFF.

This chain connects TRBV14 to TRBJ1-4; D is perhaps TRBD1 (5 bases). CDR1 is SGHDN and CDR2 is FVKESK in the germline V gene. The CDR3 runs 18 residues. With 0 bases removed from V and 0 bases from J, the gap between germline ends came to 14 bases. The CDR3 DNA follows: TGTGCCAGCAGCCAAGAACGTTTTGGGGGAACAACTAATGAAAAACTGTTTTTT. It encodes CASSQERFGGTTNEKLFF.

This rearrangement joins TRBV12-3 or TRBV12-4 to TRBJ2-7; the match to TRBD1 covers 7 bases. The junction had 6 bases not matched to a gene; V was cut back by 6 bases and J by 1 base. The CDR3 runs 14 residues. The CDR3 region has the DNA TGTGCCAGCAGCCCCACAGGGGTATCCTACGAGCAGTACTTC. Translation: CASSPTGVSYEQYF.

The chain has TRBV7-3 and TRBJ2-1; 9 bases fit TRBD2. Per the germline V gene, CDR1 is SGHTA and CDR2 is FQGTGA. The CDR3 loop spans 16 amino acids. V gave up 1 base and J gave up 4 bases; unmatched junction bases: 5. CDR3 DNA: TGTGCCAGCAGCTTAAAACTAGCGGGTACTTACAATGAGCAGTTCTTC. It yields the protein CASSLKLAGTYNEQFF.

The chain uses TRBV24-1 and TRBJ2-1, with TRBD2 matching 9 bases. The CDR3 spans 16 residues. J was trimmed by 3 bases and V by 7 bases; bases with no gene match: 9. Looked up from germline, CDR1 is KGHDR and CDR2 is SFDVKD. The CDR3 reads CATRGSGAGGYNEQFF. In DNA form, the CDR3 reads TGTGCCACCAGGGGGTCTGGAGCGGGAGGCTACAATGAGCAGTTCTTC.